This TCR beta chain originates from a study of STAT5B mutations in CD4+ large granular lymphocyte leukemia. Study summary: Among healthy donors, a particular HLA allele went with more CDR3 'QG' motifs. Whole-study findings and limits: Top patient clones used TRBV06 genes more often: 8/27 versus 2/35 in controls. No patients shared main leukemic clonotypes, though around 24% appeared at low frequency elsewhere.

The V gene's germline CDR1 is MGHRA and CDR2 YSYEKL. V was trimmed by 1 base and J by 3 bases, leaving 13 bases between them. The CDR3 spans 16 residues. This clone was counted only a few times. Its antigen is unidentified. Per the original data handling: Lowest detectable productive clonotype frequency was 2.59 x 10-5. Assay used: immunoSEQ multiplex PCR; TCRdb lists only in-frame clones, some missing. V and J calls and clone size are given by that table; D and trimming were obtained from the DNA. This table holds about 45,000 clones, roughly 85% found once. The sequencing sample was made of CD4+ T cells from blood buffy coats. The chain couples TRBV4-1 to TRBJ1-5; a possible D gene is TRBD1 (5 bases). The receptor was isolated from a human donor in good health. The CDR3 DNA sequence: TGCGCCAGCAGCCAAGGCGGGGGGACCCTCAATCAGCCCCAGCATTTT. Its translation: CASSQGGGTLNQPQHF.